This TCR beta chain was sequenced for a study of PD-L1 blockade in urothelial cancer. Study-wide background: Atezolizumab at 1,200 mg intravenously every 3 weeks was started by patients at some point between 2014 and 2016.

This clone was seen a handful of times. Its antigen is still unknown. CDR1 and CDR2 from the germline V gene are LGHNA and YSLEER. V gave up 0 bases and J gave up 4 bases, with 15 bases separating them. This CDR3 comprises 16 residues. Regarding the study as a whole: Below-median blood TCR clonality before treatment forecast better survival.

Generated by immunoSEQ multiplex PCR, the TCRdb table keeps only in-frame clones and is missing some. This sample carries some 79,000 clones, roughly 82% of them seen once, and the ten largest clones take 9% to 9.5%. Patients yielded 1 to 8 samples each, pretreatment and on-treatment. The chain joins TRBV4-3 to TRBJ1-2, with a weak D call TRBD1 (6 bases). The receptor comes from a man aged 65 to 79 with urothelial cancer. This specimen consisted of PBMCs, obtained around atezolizumab (anti-PD-L1) treatment. CDR3 bases: TGCGCCAGCAGCCAAGATTCGGCAGGGGCTGCCTATGGCTACACCTTC. Translation: CASSQDSAGAAYGYTF.